This TCR beta chain was found in a study of T cell repertoires in cytomegalovirus infection. Across the study: From public TCR beta signatures came an indication of both CMV infection and matching HLA type.

This clonotype was counted a few times. TCRdb itself ran the reads through MiXCR, one entry per CDR3 protein. The sample gives about 740,000 distinct CDR3 sequences, roughly 35% of which show up once; 2.8% is in the top ten. What was sequenced was PBMCs. The receptor was derived from a human donor in good health (CMV status not recorded). Some clones in this sample may be carry-over from other donors' samples.

The CDR3 protein is CSAPAGNTIYF. In DNA form, the CDR3 reads TGCAGTGCCCCTGCTGGAAACACCATATATTTT. The genes are TRBV20-1 and TRBJ1-3; D uncertain. The CDR3 is made up of 11 amino acids. Germline-derived CDR1 and CDR2 are DFQATT and SNEGSKA (reference sequence). The V end was cut by 6 bases, the J end by 2 bases, with 5 bases between.